Each of the 16 T cell receptor beta chains below was sequenced from the same sample in a study of blood T cell repertoires in COVID-19. Profiled with immunoSEQ multiplex PCR; TCRdb holds only in-frame clones, not every one. The table lists approximately 350,000 clones, more than 70% of them singletons. Input material: peripheral blood. These receptors all come from a woman younger than 45 with COVID-19, enrolled during active disease.

This chain links TRBV24-1 with TRBJ2-2; tentative D call: TRBD2 (5 bases). The germline V and J ends were trimmed by 2 bases and 4 bases, with 10 bases remaining between them. This CDR3 has 15 amino acids. Germline CDR1 KGHDR, CDR2 SFDVKD. In nucleotides, the CDR3 is TGTGCCACCAGTGATTCCGGCGGACTCACCGGGGAGCTGTTTTTT. Residues: CATSDSGGLTGELFF.

The rearrangement joins TRBV27 to TRBJ1-6; D not resolved. Trimming stripped 7 bases from V and 4 bases from J, with 26 bases between. The germline gives CDR1 MNHEY, CDR2 SMNVEV (reference sequence). CDR3 length: 19 amino acids. CDR3 protein: CASTLSAGEALRYNSPLHF. The DNA of the CDR3 is TGTGCCAGCACGCTCAGTGCGGGAGAAGCTCTGAGATATAATTCACCCCTCCACTTT.

V usage is TRBV7-2 and J usage is TRBJ2-5; D is uncertain. The CDR3 spans 14 residues. Trimming left V 1 base short and J 4 bases short, with 10 bases between. The germline gives CDR1 SGHTA, CDR2 FQGNSA. The CDR3 DNA sequence: TGTGCCAGCAGCTTAGTTCGGAGAGGAGAGACCCAGTACTTC. Protein product: CASSLVRRGETQYF.

The CDR3 region has the DNA TGTGCCACCAGCAGAGGAGAGAGCCGGGAGACCCAGTACTTC. It specifies CATSRGESRETQYF. This chain links TRBV15 with TRBJ2-5; D is unclear. Germline lookup yields CDR1 LNHNV and CDR2 YYDKDF (reference sequence). The CDR3 length is 14 residues. The V gene lost 1 base and the J gene lost 5 bases, with 11 bases spanning the gap.

J is TRBJ2-7 and V is TRBV19; D may be TRBD1 (5 bases). Germline V gene data show CDR1 as LNHDA and CDR2 as SQIVND (reference sequence). The CDR3 has 16 residues. V lost 1 base, J lost 2 bases, and 15 bases lay in between. In nucleotides, the CDR3 is TGTGCCAGTAGTATAGGAACGCGCGGACAAACCTACGAGCAGTACTTC. It is translated as CASSIGTRGQTYEQYF.

The V call is TRBV2, the J call TRBJ2-1; D possibly corresponds to TRBD2 (5 bases). The CDR3 consists of 14 residues. Trimming left V 3 bases short and J 5 bases short, with 11 bases between. Germline lookup yields CDR1 SNHLY and CDR2 FYNNEI. The DNA of the CDR3 is TGTGCCAGCAGTGAGTGGTCGGGAAACAATGAGCAGTTCTTC. Amino acid sequence: CASSEWSGNNEQFF.

The CDR3 DNA sequence: TGTGCCAGCAGCCAAGATGGCCTAGCGGGAGGGCCTATGGAGAATGAGCAGTTCTTC. It yields the protein CASSQDGLAGGPMENEQFF. The chain recombines TRBV4-2 with TRBJ2-1, with TRBD2 matching 12 bases. V lost 0 bases and J lost 7; bases outside the gene matches: 13. The CDR3 covers 19 residues. Germline assignment: CDR1 LGHNA and CDR2 YNFKEQ.

CDR3 in DNA: TGTGCCAGTAGTATCGAGGGACAGGGAAGCTACACCTTC. Protein sequence: CASSIEGQGSYTF. The V gene is TRBV19, the J gene TRBJ1-2, with 9 bases aligning to TRBD1. Germline CDR1 is LNHDA and CDR2 is SQIVND (reference sequence). J lost 9 bases, V lost 3 bases, and 5 bases had no gene match. CDR3 length: 13 amino acids.

This chain uses TRBV6-2 or TRBV6-3 with TRBJ2-7; 7 bases are a match to TRBD1. Germline values: CDR1 MNHEY, CDR2 SVGEGT. The CDR3 loop spans 16 amino acids. Unmatched junction bases numbered 9, after V lost 4 bases and J lost 0 bases. CDR3 DNA sequence: TGTGCCAGCAGTTCCCCGATGGGACAGCTCTCCTACGAGCAGTACTTC. Residues: CASSSPMGQLSYEQYF.

V is TRBV5-6 and J is TRBJ2-2; D uncertain. Germline V CDR1 and CDR2: SGHDT, YYEEEE. The CDR3 has 16 amino acids. V lost 3 bases to trimming and J lost 6 bases, with 18 bases between them. CDR3 coding DNA: TGTGCCAGCAGCTCACTACTCTTACTCGAGCCCGGGGAGCTGTTTTTT. Translation: CASSSLLLLEPGELFF.

The rearrangement links TRBV6-2 or TRBV6-3 to TRBJ2-5; possible D gene TRBD2, 6 bases. The CDR3 length is 14 residues. Germline CDR1 is MNHEY and CDR2 is SVGEGT. With 4 bases removed from V and 5 bases from J, the gap between germline ends came to 14 bases. The CDR3 DNA is TGTGCCAGCAGTTTCGGGGGACCCTGGGAGACCCAGTACTTC. Protein product: CASSFGGPWETQYF.

This chain links TRBV19 with TRBJ2-7; tentatively, D is TRBD1 (6 bases). Germline loops: CDR1 LNHDA, CDR2 SQIVND (reference sequence). Trimming pared 5 bases from V and 0 bases from J, leaving 11 bases between. The CDR3 spans 14 residues. CDR3 DNA: TGTGCCAGTAGTGGGGGCAGGTACTCCTACGAGCAGTACTTC. It codes for CASSGGRYSYEQYF.

V and J are TRBV7-2 and TRBJ2-3; TRBD2 agrees at 11 bases. CDR1 and CDR2 (germline): SGHTA, FQGNSA. Trimming cost V 5 bases and J 5 bases; bases outside gene matches: 6. The CDR3 sequence is 15 residues long. CDR3 sequence reads: CASSPRGLAGDTQYF. The CDR3 DNA sequence: TGTGCCAGCAGCCCGAGAGGACTAGCGGGAGATACGCAGTATTTT.

The chain is built from TRBV7-9 and TRBJ1-4; perhaps TRBD1 as D (6 bases). The germline gives CDR1 SEHNR, CDR2 FQNEAQ (reference sequence). The CDR3 totals 14 residues. Trimming left V 5 bases short and J 4 bases short, with 11 bases between. The CDR3 loop is CASSITGFNEKLFF. As DNA, the CDR3 is TGTGCCAGCAGCATTACAGGGTTTAATGAAAAACTGTTTTTT.

The chain has TRBV9 and TRBJ2-1; D may be TRBD2 (6 bases). V was trimmed by 5 bases and J by 0 bases, leaving 24 bases between them. Looked up from germline, CDR1 is SGDLS and CDR2 is YYNGEE. This CDR3 has 19 amino acids. The CDR3 protein is CASSRGVGGTLSSYNEQFF. In DNA, the CDR3 is TGTGCCAGCAGTAGGGGAGTCGGGGGTACGCTAAGCTCCTACAATGAGCAGTTCTTC.

This clone was recorded a few times. The chain combines TRBV15 with TRBJ2-7; a possible D gene is TRBD1 (5 bases). Germline assignment: CDR1 LNHNV and CDR2 YYDKDF (reference sequence). This CDR3 is built from 14 residues. The V gene lost 0 bases and the J gene lost 2 bases, with 8 bases spanning the gap. CDR3 sequence: CATSRDTGTYEQYV. In DNA form, the CDR3 reads TGTGCCACCAGCAGAGATACAGGCACCTACGAGCAGTACGTC.